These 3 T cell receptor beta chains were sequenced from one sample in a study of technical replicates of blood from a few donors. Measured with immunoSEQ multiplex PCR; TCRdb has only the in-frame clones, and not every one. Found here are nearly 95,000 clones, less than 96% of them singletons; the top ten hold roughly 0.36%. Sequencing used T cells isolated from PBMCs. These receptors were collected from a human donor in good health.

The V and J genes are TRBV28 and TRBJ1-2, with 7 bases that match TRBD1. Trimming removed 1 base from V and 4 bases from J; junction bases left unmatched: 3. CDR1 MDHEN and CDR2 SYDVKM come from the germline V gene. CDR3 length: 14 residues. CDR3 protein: CASSLSRGRYGYTF. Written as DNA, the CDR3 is TGTGCCAGCAGTTTATCGAGGGGGCGCTATGGCTACACCTTC.

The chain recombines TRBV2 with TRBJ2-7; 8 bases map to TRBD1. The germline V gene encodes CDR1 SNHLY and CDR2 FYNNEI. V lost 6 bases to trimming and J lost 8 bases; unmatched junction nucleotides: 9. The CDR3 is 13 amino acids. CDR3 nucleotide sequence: TGTGCCAGCAGCCCGGGACAGGAAAGTAAGCAGTACTTC. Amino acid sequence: CASSPGQESKQYF.

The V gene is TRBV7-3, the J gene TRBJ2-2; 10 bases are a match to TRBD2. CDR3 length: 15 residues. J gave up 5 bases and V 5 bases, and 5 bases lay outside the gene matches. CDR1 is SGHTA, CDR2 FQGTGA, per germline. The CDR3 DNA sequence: TGTGCCAGCAGCGCCACTAGCGGGAAAACCGGGGAGCTGTTTTTT. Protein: CASSATSGKTGELFF.